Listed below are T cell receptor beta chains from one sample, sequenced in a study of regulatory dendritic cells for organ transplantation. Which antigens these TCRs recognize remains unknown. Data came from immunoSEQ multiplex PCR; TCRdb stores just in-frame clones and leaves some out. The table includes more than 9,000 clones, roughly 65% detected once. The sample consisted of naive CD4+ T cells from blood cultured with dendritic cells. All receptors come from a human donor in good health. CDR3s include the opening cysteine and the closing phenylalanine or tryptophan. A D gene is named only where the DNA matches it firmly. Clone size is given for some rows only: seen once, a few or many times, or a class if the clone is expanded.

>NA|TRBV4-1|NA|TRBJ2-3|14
CASSQSQTADTQYF
TGCGCCAGCAGCCAAAGTCAGACTGCAGATACGCAGTATTTT
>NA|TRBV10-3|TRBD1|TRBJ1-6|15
CAISGDRGGNSPLHF
TGTGCCATCAGTGGGGACAGGGGCGGTAATTCACCCCTCCACTTT
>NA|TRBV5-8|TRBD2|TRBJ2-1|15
CASSLKRGAYNEQFF
TGTGCCAGCAGCTTGAAGCGGGGGGCCTACAATGAGCAGTTCTTC
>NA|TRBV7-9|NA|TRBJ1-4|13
CASSLALNEKLFF
TGTGCCAGCAGCTTAGCTCTTAATGAAAAACTGTTTTTT
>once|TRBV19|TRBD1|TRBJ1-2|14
CASSNGQVHYGYTF
TGTGCCAGTAGTAACGGACAGGTTCACTATGGCTACACCTTC
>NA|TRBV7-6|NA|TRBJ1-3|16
CASSLAPGNSGNTIYF
TGTGCCAGCAGCTTAGCCCCAGGGAACTCTGGAAACACCATATATTTT
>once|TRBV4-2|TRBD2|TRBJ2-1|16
CASSQVTRGAYNEQFF
TGTGCCAGCAGCCAAGTAACGCGGGGGGCGTACAATGAGCAGTTCTTC
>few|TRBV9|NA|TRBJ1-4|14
CASSVGLKDEKLFF
TGTGCCAGCAGCGTAGGACTGAAGGATGAAAAACTGTTTTTT
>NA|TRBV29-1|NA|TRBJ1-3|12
CSVEREGNTIYF
TGCAGCGTTGAGCGAGAAGGAAACACCATATATTTT
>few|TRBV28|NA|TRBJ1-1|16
CASSSLGGNEEPEAFF
TGTGCCAGCAGCAGTTTGGGGGGGAACGAAGAGCCTGAAGCTTTCTTT
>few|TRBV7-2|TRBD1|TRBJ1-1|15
CASSLVQGARTEAFF
TGTGCCAGCAGCTTAGTTCAGGGGGCGCGCACTGAAGCTTTCTTT
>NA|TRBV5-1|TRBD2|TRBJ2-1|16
CASSSPPRGAGDEQFF
TGCGCCAGCAGCTCCCCCCCGCGGGGGGCCGGGGATGAGCAGTTCTTC
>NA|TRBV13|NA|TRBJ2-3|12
CASSIGSDTQYF
TGTGCCAGCAGCATCGGGAGCGATACGCAGTATTTT
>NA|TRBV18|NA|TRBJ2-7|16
CASSPPTSTGSYEQYF
TGTGCCAGCTCACCCCCTACTTCGACAGGCTCCTACGAGCAGTACTTC
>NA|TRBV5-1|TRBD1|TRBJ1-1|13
CASSRQGDTEAFF
TGCGCCAGCAGCCGACAGGGGGACACTGAAGCTTTCTTT
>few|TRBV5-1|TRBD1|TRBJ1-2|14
CASTPRQGGYGYTF
TGCGCCAGCACCCCCCGACAGGGAGGCTATGGCTACACCTTC
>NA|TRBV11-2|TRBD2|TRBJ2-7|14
CASTRLAGDYEQYF
TGTGCCAGCACCCGACTAGCGGGGGATTACGAGCAGTACTTC
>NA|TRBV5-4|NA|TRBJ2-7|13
CASSLGGPGEQYF
TGTGCCAGCAGCTTGGGAGGGCCGGGGGAGCAGTACTTC
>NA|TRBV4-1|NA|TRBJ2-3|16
CASSQGPGFSTDTQYF
TGCGCCAGCAGCCAAGGCCCGGGGTTTAGCACAGATACGCAGTATTTT
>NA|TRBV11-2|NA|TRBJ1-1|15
CASSPRTERGTEAFF
TGTGCCAGCAGCCCGAGGACTGAGCGAGGCACTGAAGCTTTCTTT
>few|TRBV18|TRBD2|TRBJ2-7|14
CASSPSSGGYEQYF
TGTGCCAGCTCACCATCTAGCGGGGGATACGAGCAGTACTTC
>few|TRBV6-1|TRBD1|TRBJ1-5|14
CASRRDSSNQPQHF
TGTGCCAGCAGGAGGGACAGTAGCAATCAGCCCCAGCATTTT
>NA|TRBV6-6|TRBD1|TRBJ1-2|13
CASTPQGASGYTF
TGTGCCAGCACCCCACAGGGGGCGAGTGGCTACACCTTC
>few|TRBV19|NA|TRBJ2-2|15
CASHPGQHSTGELFF
TGTGCCAGTCATCCGGGACAACACTCCACCGGGGAGCTGTTTTTT
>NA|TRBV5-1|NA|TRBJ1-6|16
CASSFGTGQGNSPLHF
TGCGCCAGCAGCTTTGGAACAGGCCAGGGTAATTCACCCCTCCACTTT
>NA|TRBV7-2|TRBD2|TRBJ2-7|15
CASSPDSGGAYEQYF
TGTGCCAGCAGCCCCGATAGCGGGGGGGCCTACGAGCAGTACTTC
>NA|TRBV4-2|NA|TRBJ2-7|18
CASSQVLTAGTYAYEQYF
TGTGCCAGCAGCCAAGTCTTGACGGCGGGGACGTATGCCTACGAGCAGTACTTC
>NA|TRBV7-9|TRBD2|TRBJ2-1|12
CASSFWGGEQFF
TGTGCCAGCAGCTTTTGGGGGGGGGAGCAGTTCTTC
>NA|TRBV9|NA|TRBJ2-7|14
CASSVDPGNYEQYF
TGTGCCAGCAGCGTAGACCCGGGAAACTACGAGCAGTACTTC
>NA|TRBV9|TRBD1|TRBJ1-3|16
CASSPTGGVTGNTIYF
TGTGCCAGCAGCCCTACAGGGGGTGTAACTGGAAACACCATATATTTT
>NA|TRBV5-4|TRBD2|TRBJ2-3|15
CASSSSGTRADTQYF
TGTGCCAGCAGCTCCTCCGGGACTAGAGCAGATACGCAGTATTTT
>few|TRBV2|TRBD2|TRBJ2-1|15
CASRATSGGFREQFF
TGTGCCAGCAGAGCGACTAGCGGGGGATTTAGAGAGCAGTTCTTC
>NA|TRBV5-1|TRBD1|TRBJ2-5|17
CASSLQSRTGPGETQYF
TGCGCCAGCAGCCTACAATCTAGGACAGGGCCTGGGGAGACCCAGTACTTC
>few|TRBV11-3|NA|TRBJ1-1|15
CASSSPGRLNTEAFF
TGTGCCAGCAGCTCCCCCGGGAGGTTGAACACTGAAGCTTTCTTT
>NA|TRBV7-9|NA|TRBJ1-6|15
CASSFDGGYNSPLHF
TGTGCCAGCAGCTTCGACGGGGGCTATAATTCACCCCTCCACTTT
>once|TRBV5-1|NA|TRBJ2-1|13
CASSLDRDNEQFF
TGCGCCAGCAGTTTAGACCGGGACAATGAGCAGTTCTTC
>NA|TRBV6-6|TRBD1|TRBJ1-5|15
CASSSTGGRVQPQHF
TGTGCCAGCAGTTCCACAGGGGGACGGGTTCAGCCCCAGCATTTT
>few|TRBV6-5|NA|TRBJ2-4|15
CASSYSGQGRNIQYF
TGTGCCAGCAGTTACTCGGGGCAGGGCAGAAACATTCAGTACTTC